Below, 16 T cell receptor beta chains from the same sample are listed, as sequenced in a study of blood T cell repertoires in COVID-19. Produced via immunoSEQ multiplex PCR; TCRdb's table is partial and in-frame only. The sample has 150,000 to 200,000 clones, around 87% seen once. The sequencing input was peripheral blood. The receptors originated from a man younger than 35 with acute or convalescent COVID-19.

The chain links TRBV4-1 to TRBJ1-2, with TRBD1 as a possible D gene (6 bases). This CDR3 is 16 amino acids long. CDR1 MGHRA and CDR2 YSYEKL come from the germline V gene. The V end lost 0 bases, the J end lost 7 bases, and 18 bases lay between the germline ends. CDR3 DNA sequence: TGCGCCAGCAGCCAAGAACGAAGGCAGGGGCGAGGTGGCTACACCTTC. Translating it yields CASSQERRQGRGGYTF.

The chain couples TRBV7-9 to TRBJ2-2; 7 nucleotides match TRBD2. The trim removed 1 base at V and 6 bases at J, leaving 5 bases unmatched. Germline V gene data show CDR1 as SEHNR and CDR2 as FQNEAQ (reference sequence). This CDR3 region has 15 residues. The CDR3 sequence is CASSLGSGRSGELFF. As DNA, the CDR3 is TGTGCCAGCAGCTTAGGATCCGGGAGGTCCGGGGAGCTGTTTTTT.

The J gene is TRBJ1-2, the V gene TRBV25-1; D is possibly TRBD1 (6 bases). The CDR3 sequence is 15 residues long. Trimming left V 3 bases short and J 4 bases short, with 15 bases between. The germline V gene has CDR1 MGHDK and CDR2 SYGVNS. CDR3 amino acids: CASSDNGGGRYGYTF. DNA of the CDR3: TGTGCCAGCAGTGACAATGGGGGGGGCCGCTATGGCTACACCTTC.

The chain has TRBV19 and TRBJ1-6, with D hard to call. The germline CDR1 and CDR2 sequences are LNHDA and SQIVND (reference sequence). The V end lost 8 bases, the J end lost 8 bases, and 13 bases lay between the germline ends. This CDR3 is built from 13 residues. The CDR3 is CASGRVMDSPLHF. The CDR3, as DNA: TGTGCCAGTGGGAGAGTTATGGATTCACCCCTCCACTTT.

The chain recombines TRBV11-3 with TRBJ2-1; D may be TRBD2 (7 bases). V was trimmed by 5 bases and J by 4 bases, leaving 18 bases between them. The length of the CDR3 is 16 residues. Germline CDR1 and CDR2: SGHNT and YENEEA. The CDR3 here is CASSPLGGGEYNEQFF. The CDR3 nucleotides are TGTGCCAGCAGCCCCCTAGGAGGGGGGGAGTACAATGAGCAGTTCTTC. Drawing the rest from reference TRBV11-3 and TRBJ2-1, the complete variable domain is EAGVVQSPRYKIIEKKQPVAFWCNPISGHNTLYWYLQNLGQGPELLIRYENEEAVDDSQLPKDRFSAERLKGVDSTLKIQPAELGDSAVYLCASSPLGGGEYNEQFFGPGTRLTVL.

This clone was counted only a few times. The chain is built from TRBV5-6 and TRBJ2-2, with TRBD2 matching over 11 bases. The CDR3 loop spans 15 amino acids. Germline loops: CDR1 SGHDT, CDR2 YYEEEE. The V and J ends lost 4 bases and 4 bases, in that order; junction bases with no gene match: 3. The CDR3 nucleotides are TGTGCCAGCAGCGTAGCGGGGGGGTTCACCGGGGAGCTGTTTTTT. It specifies CASSVAGGFTGELFF.

The gene calls are TRBV4-1 and TRBJ2-2, with 8 positions matching TRBD1. The CDR3 totals 16 residues. The V gene's germline CDR1 is MGHRA and CDR2 YSYEKL. Losses at the gene ends were 2 bases for V and 1 base for J; bases not matched to a gene: 3. In DNA form, the CDR3 reads TGCGCCAGCAGCCAAACCGGGACAGGGAACACCGGGGAGCTGTTTTTT. Translating it yields CASSQTGTGNTGELFF.

The chain combines TRBV3-1 (or the pseudogene TRBV3-2) with TRBJ2-5, with 7 bases aligning to TRBD2. CDR1 and CDR2 (germline): LGHDT, YNNKEL (reference sequence). Trimming cost V 3 bases and J 7 bases; bases outside gene matches: 2. The CDR3 contains 12 residues. The CDR3 DNA is TGTGCCAGCAGCCAGGGGGAGGGGACCCAGTACTTC. This codes for CASSQGEGTQYF.

The chain couples TRBV5-1 to TRBJ2-1; D gene unclear. The CDR3 is 14 residues long. Germline CDR1 is SGHRS and CDR2 is YFSETQ. V gave up 5 bases and J gave up 8 bases, with 17 bases separating them. For the CDR3, the DNA is TGCGCCAGCAGTTTGACGACCAGCGCCCATGAGCAGTTCTTC. Encoded protein: CASSLTTSAHEQFF.

This clone was seen more than once but under ten times. The rearrangement links TRBV11-3 to TRBJ2-1; TRBD2 agrees at 9 bases. The germline gives CDR1 SGHNT, CDR2 YENEEA. The CDR3 is 15 amino acids. J was trimmed by 2 bases and V by 4 bases; bases with no gene match: 3. CDR3 amino acids: CASSYRGGAYNEQFF. The CDR3 DNA is TGTGCCAGCAGCTATCGCGGGGGGGCCTACAATGAGCAGTTCTTC.

This chain links TRBV7-8 with TRBJ1-1, with TRBD1 identical over 11 bases. The CDR3 covers 16 residues. Trimming took 4 bases from V and 6 from J; bases not matched to a gene: 10. Germline lookup yields CDR1 SGHVS and CDR2 FQNEAQ. CDR3 DNA: TGTGCCAGCAGCTCCCGGGACAGGGGGACGAGAGCTGAAGCTTTCTTT. Protein product: CASSSRDRGTRAEAFF.

The V call is TRBV7-7, the J call TRBJ2-1, with TRBD2 matching 10 bases. This CDR3 region has 15 residues. Germline V gene sequence: CDR1 SSHAT, CDR2 FNYEAQ (reference sequence). With V trimmed by 5 bases and J by 4 bases, 5 bases remained unmatched. CDR3 amino acids: CASSSSGGPYNEQFF. In DNA, the CDR3 is TGTGCCAGCAGCAGTAGCGGGGGGCCTTACAATGAGCAGTTCTTC. Full variable domain (rest looked up from reference TRBV7-7 and TRBJ2-1): GAGVSQSPRYKVTKRGQDVTLRCDPISSHATLYWYQQALGQGPEFLTYFNYEAQPDKSGLPSDRFSAERPEGSISTLTIQRTEQRDSAMYRCASSSSGGPYNEQFFGPGTRLTVL.

This sequence joins TRBV7-9 and TRBJ1-2; the D is unclear. Deletions cut 1 base from V and 2 bases from J, with 11 bases between. The CDR3 extends over 15 amino acids. Looked up from germline, CDR1 is SEHNR and CDR2 is FQNEAQ (reference sequence). CDR3 in DNA: TGTGCCAGCAGCTTAGTATCGTCCAGGAACTATGGCTACACCTTC. Translation gives CASSLVSSRNYGYTF.

The chain joins TRBV7-2 to TRBJ1-5; weak D call: TRBD1 (6 bases). In germline, CDR1 is SGHTA, CDR2 FQGNSA. Trimming shortened V by 0 bases and J by 0 bases, and 21 bases separated the two germline ends. The CDR3 extends over 20 amino acids. The CDR3 region is CASSLAPVQGNLYSNQPQHF. The CDR3 region has the DNA TGTGCCAGCAGCTTAGCGCCAGTACAGGGCAACCTTTATAGCAATCAGCCCCAGCATTTT.

CDR3 nucleotide sequence: TGCGCCAGCGCTACCGGGACAGGGACTTCACCCCTCCACTTT. Encoded protein: CASATGTGTSPLHF. The rearrangement links TRBV10-2 to TRBJ1-6; 9 nucleotides agree with TRBD1. Germline V gene lookup returns CDR1 WSHSY and CDR2 SAAADI. The CDR3 length is 14 residues. Germline trimming cut 8 bases from V and 9 bases from J; bases unmatched to any gene: 8.

V usage is TRBV10-3 and J usage is TRBJ1-5; 8 bases match TRBD1. CDR1 ENHRY and CDR2 SYGVKD come from the germline V gene. After removal of 5 bases from V and 5 bases from J, the junction contained 2 bases not matched to a gene. CDR3 length equals 13 residues. In nucleotides, the CDR3 is TGTGCCATCAGTCCAGGGGGCGATCAGCCCCAGCATTTT. It yields the protein CAISPGGDQPQHF.